This TCR beta chain is from a study of cytomegalovirus exposure and HLA in healthy donors (dated by TCRdb to the late 2010s). At the level of the whole study: According to a later analysis, the 120 or so validation repertoires were produced on the same platform as the approximately 600 repertoires of the first cohort. The study aimed to test whether cataloging public T cell receptors could reveal signatures of past pathogen exposure. In addition to the first cohort of 650 to 800 subjects, a separate validation cohort of over 90 different subjects was used. The study combined high-throughput TCR immunosequencing, statistical association of individual TCRs with disease status, and machine learning to predict cytomegalovirus infection status. Broader findings and caveats from the paper: In a later analysis, TCRs clustered in the first cohort were found to also tend to co-occur in the roughly 120 validation repertoires, with about 93% of cluster scores above 0. According to the authors, the approach could potentially be generalized to other disease states and immunological phenotypes. Across donors, most TCR sequences were observed very rarely, whereas some public TCRs were present in many individuals. A later analysis lacked HLA typing for the validation cohort, so it scored co-occurrence in that cohort across all 110 or so repertoires. The classifier was reported to diagnose cytomegalovirus status with high specificity and sensitivity in both the original cohort and the validation cohort. In vitro tests confirmed that a few of the cytomegalovirus-associated TCR beta chains recognize cytomegalovirus antigens. The study gave a list of about 160 TCR beta chains associated with cytomegalovirus.

The protocol used for the library was the immunoSEQ multiplex PCR assay. The study's own analysis went as follows. A statistical classification framework was developed to diagnose cytomegalovirus status using the catalog of TCR beta chain sequences. Held by TCRdb, this immuneACCESS table contains in-frame sequences only and omits some clones. Under half of the omission traces to an unresolved V gene where checked; the cause of the rest is unknown. The V and J calls and clone size come from that table; D and trimming were worked out from the DNA. This sample holds about 220,000 clones; 88% were observed only once. The ten most abundant clones make up over 2.5% of the sample. Separate from the roughly 700-subject first cohort, the validation cohort of about 120 subjects was the group to which the donors belonged. About this clone itself: It has no known antigen specificity. Per-nucleotide qualities are absent, and no much larger clonotype sits a single base away.

Sequencing was done on a sample of PBMCs. The TCR was taken from a woman aged 18-29 years in good health and CMV-seronegative.

The CDR3 amino acid sequence is: CASSAEPNTEAFF. The nucleotide sequence is TGTGCCAGTAGTGCCGAGCCGAACACTGAAGCTTTCTTT. Rearrangement joined TRBV19 to TRBJ1-1, with an unclear D gene assignment. CDR1 and CDR2, per the germline V gene (reference sequence), are LNHDA and SQIVND. V sheds 5 bases and J sheds 1 base, leaving 8 bases between their ends. The CDR3 spans 13 residues, from the cysteine through the phenylalanine. The DNA shown is the 39-base CDR3, in frame from base 1.